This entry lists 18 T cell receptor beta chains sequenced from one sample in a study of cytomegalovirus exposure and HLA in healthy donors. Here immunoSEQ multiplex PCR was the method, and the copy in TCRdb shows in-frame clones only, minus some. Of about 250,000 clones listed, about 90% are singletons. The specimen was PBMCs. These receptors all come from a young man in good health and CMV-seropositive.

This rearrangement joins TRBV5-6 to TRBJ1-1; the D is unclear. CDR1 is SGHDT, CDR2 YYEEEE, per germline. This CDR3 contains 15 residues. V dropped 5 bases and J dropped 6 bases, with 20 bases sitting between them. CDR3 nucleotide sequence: TGTGCCAGCAGACATTGGGATATAAAAACGGCTGAAGCTTTCTTT. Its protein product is CASRHWDIKTAEAFF.

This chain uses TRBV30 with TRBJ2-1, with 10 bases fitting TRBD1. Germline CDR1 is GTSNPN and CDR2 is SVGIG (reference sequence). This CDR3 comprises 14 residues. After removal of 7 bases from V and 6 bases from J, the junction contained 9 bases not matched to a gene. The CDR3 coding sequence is TGTGCCTTCACGGATGGACAGGGGGGCAATGAGCAGTTCTTC. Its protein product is CAFTDGQGGNEQFF.

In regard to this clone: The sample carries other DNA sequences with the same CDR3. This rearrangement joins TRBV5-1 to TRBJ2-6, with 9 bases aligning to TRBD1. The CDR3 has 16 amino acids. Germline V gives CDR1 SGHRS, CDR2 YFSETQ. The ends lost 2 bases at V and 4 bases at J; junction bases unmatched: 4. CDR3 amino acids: CASSLQGALGANVLTF. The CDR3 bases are TGCGCCAGCAGCTTACAGGGGGCGTTGGGGGCCAACGTCCTGACTTTC.

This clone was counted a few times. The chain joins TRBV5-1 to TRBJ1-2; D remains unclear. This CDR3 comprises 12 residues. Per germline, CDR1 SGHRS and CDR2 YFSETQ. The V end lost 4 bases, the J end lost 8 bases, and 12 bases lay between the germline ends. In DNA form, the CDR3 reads TGCGCCAGCAGCCCTACCGAACGGGGCTACACCTTC. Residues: CASSPTERGYTF.

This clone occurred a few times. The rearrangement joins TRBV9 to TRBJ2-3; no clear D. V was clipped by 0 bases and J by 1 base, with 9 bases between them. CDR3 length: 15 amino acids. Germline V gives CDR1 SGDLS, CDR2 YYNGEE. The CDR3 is CASSVGAQRTDTQYF. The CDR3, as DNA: TGTGCCAGCAGCGTAGGAGCCCAGCGCACAGATACGCAGTATTTT. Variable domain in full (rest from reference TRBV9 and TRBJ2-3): DSGVTQTPKHLITATGQRVTLRCSPRSGDLSVYWYQQSLDQGLQFLIQYYNGEERAKGNILERFSAQQFPDLHSELNLSSLELGDSALYFCASSVGAQRTDTQYFGPGTRLTVL.

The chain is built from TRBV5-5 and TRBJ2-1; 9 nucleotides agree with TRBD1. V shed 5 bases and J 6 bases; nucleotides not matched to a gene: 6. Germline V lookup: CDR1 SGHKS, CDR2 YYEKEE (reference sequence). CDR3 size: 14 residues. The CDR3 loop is CASRETTGGNEQFF. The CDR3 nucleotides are TGTGCCAGCAGGGAGACGACAGGGGGCAATGAGCAGTTCTTC.

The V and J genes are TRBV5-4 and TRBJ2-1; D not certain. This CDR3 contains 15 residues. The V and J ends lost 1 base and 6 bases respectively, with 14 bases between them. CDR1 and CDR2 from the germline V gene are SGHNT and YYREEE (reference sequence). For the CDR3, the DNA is TGTGCCAGCAGCTTGTGGCTTCTAGGTGGCAATGAGCAGTTCTTC. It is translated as CASSLWLLGGNEQFF.

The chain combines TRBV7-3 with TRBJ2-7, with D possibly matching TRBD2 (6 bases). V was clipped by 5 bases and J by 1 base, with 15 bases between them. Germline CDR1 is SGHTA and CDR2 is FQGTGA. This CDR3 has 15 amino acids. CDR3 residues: CASSRLGGSSYEQYF. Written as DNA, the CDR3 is TGTGCCAGCAGCAGACTCGGGGGTTCTTCCTACGAGCAGTACTTC.

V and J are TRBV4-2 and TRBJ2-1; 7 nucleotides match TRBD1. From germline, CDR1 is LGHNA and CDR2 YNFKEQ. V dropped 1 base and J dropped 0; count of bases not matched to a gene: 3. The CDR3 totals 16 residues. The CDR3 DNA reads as TGTGCCAGCAGCCAAGTATCAGGGGGCTCCTACAATGAGCAGTTCTTC. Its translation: CASSQVSGGSYNEQFF.

The CDR3 loop is CASSLGLAGVGYEQYF. The CDR3 region has the DNA TGTGCCAGCAGCCTGGGACTAGCGGGAGTAGGCTACGAGCAGTACTTC. This sequence joins TRBV5-8 and TRBJ2-7, with TRBD2 identical over 14 bases. V shed 4 bases, J shed 3 bases, and the junction held 6 bases outside the gene matches. Per the germline V gene, CDR1 is SGHTS and CDR2 is YDEGEE. CDR3 length: 16 residues. Variable domain in full (rest from reference TRBV5-8 and TRBJ2-7): EAGVTQSPTHLIKTRGQQATLRCSPISGHTSVYWYQQALGLGLQFLLWYDEGEERNRGNFPPRFSGRQFPNYSSELNVNALELEDSALYLCASSLGLAGVGYEQYFGPGTRLTVT.

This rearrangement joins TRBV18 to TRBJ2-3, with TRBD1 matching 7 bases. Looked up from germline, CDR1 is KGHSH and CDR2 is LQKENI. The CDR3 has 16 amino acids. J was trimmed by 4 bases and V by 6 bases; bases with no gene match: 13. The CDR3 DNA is TGTGCCAGCTCCCACACCATGGTCGGACAGGCAGATACGCAGTATTTT. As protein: CASSHTMVGQADTQYF.

The CDR3 nucleotides read TGTGCCAGCTCACCACCCATCGGGAGGGCCACCGGGGAGCTGTTTTTT. Translated: CASSPPIGRATGELFF. The V gene is TRBV18, the J gene TRBJ2-2; TRBD2 matches at 8 bases. Per germline, CDR1 KGHSH and CDR2 LQKENI. The CDR3 contains 16 residues. V shed 0 bases and J 4 bases; nucleotides not matched to a gene: 4.

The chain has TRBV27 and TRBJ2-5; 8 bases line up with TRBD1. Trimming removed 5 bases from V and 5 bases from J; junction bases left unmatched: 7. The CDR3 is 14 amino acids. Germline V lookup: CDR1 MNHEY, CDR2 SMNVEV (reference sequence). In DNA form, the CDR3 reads TGTGCCAGCAGTCTCCAGGGGGCGGCGGAGACCCAGTACTTC. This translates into CASSLQGAAETQYF.

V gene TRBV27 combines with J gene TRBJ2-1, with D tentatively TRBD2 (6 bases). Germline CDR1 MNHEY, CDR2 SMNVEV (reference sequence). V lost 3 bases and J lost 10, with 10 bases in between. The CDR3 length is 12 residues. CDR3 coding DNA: TGTGCCAGCAGTTTCAGGGACTCCGAGCAGTTCTTC. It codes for CASSFRDSEQFF.

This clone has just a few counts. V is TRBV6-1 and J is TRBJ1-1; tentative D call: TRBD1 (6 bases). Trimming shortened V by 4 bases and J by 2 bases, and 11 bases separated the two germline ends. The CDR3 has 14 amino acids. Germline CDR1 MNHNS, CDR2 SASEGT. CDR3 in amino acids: CASSVGDTNTEAFF. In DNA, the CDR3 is TGTGCCAGCAGTGTCGGGGACACTAACACTGAAGCTTTCTTT.

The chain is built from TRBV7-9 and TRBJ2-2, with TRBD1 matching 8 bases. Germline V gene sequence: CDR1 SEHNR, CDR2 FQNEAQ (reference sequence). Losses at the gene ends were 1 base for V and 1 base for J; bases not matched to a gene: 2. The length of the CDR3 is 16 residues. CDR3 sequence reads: CASSLGQGMNTGELFF. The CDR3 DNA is TGTGCCAGCAGCTTAGGACAGGGGATGAACACCGGGGAGCTGTTTTTT.

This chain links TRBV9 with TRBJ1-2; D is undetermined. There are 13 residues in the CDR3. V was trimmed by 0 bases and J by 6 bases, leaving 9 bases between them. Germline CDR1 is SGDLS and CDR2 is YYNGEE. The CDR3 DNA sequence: TGTGCCAGCAGCGTAGAGGGAAGGGATGGCTACACCTTC. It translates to CASSVEGRDGYTF.

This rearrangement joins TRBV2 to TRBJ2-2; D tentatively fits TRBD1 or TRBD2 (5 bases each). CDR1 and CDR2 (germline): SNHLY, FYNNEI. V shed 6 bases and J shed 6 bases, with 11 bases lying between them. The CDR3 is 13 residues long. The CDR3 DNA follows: TGTGCCAGCAGCGCCCTGGGACCCGGGGAGCTGTTTTTT. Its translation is CASSALGPGELFF.